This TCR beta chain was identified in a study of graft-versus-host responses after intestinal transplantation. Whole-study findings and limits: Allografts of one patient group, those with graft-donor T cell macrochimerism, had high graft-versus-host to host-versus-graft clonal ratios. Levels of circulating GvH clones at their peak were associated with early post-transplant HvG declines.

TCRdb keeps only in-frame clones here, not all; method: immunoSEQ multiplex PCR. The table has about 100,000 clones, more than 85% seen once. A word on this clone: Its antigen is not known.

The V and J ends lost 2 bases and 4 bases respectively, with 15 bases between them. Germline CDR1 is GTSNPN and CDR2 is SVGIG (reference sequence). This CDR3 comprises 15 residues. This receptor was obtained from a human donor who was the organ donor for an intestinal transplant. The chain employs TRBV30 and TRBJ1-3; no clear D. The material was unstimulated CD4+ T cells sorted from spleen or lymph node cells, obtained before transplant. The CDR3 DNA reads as TGTGCCTGGAGTCGTACAATAGCGTCCGGAAACACCATATATTTT. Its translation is CAWSRTIASGNTIYF.